A single sample is the source of the 7 T cell receptor beta chains below, sequenced in a study of shared clonotypes between healthy human individuals. Produced via immunoSEQ multiplex PCR; TCRdb's table is partial and in-frame only. The table records approximately 1.4 million clones, about 98% of them present only once. The source material was naive CD4+ T cells sorted from blood. Noted subset: CD45RA+ positively selected. The receptors shown here come from a man aged 30 to 45 in good health.

This rearrangement joins TRBV4-1 to TRBJ2-7; 14 nucleotides match TRBD2. The V and J ends lost 1 base and 0 bases, in that order; junction bases with no gene match: 5. The CDR3 spans 18 residues. CDR1 and CDR2 (germline): MGHRA, YSYEKL. The DNA of the CDR3 is TGCGCCAGCAGCCAAGGGGGACTAGCGGGAGCGGGCTCCTACGAGCAGTACTTC. As protein: CASSQGGLAGAGSYEQYF.

The V call is TRBV4-1, the J call TRBJ2-1, with a possible D match to TRBD1 (5 bases). Trimming shortened V by 3 bases and J by 10 bases, and 19 bases separated the two germline ends. The length of the CDR3 is 15 residues. The germline gives CDR1 MGHRA, CDR2 YSYEKL. As DNA, the CDR3 is TGCGCCAGCAGCCACTCCACAGGTCCTACCAGGGAGCAGTTCTTC. It is translated as CASSHSTGPTREQFF.

The chain employs TRBV7-2 and TRBJ2-5; D is unresolved. V gave up 5 bases and J gave up 3 bases, with 13 bases separating them. Germline V gene sequence: CDR1 SGHTA, CDR2 FQGNSA. The CDR3 has 14 amino acids. In DNA, the CDR3 is TGTGCCAGCAGCCCCCACGATGTAGAAGAGACCCAGTACTTC. Translating gives CASSPHDVEETQYF.

This chain uses TRBV18 with TRBJ2-5, with D hard to call. The CDR3 consists of 14 residues. Germline CDR1 reads KGHSH; CDR2 reads LQKENI. V lost 3 bases and J lost 2, with 10 bases in between. This CDR3 is CASSPPQKQETQYF. The CDR3 DNA reads as TGTGCCAGCTCACCGCCACAAAAACAAGAGACCCAGTACTTC.

This clone was recorded once. The chain uses TRBV14 and TRBJ2-1, with TRBD2 matching 8 bases. Germline V gene sequence: CDR1 SGHDN, CDR2 FVKESK. Unmatched junction bases numbered 3, after V lost 0 bases and J lost 2 bases. This CDR3 contains 16 residues. The CDR3 DNA follows: TGTGCCAGCAGCCAAGATGGGACTAGAGCCTACAATGAGCAGTTCTTC. Protein sequence: CASSQDGTRAYNEQFF. Filled out from reference TRBV14 and TRBJ2-1, the complete variable domain reads EAGVTQFPSHSVIEKGQTVTLRCDPISGHDNLYWYRRVMGKEIKFLLHFVKESKQDESGMPNNRFLAERTGGTYSTLKVQPAELEDSGVYFCASSQDGTRAYNEQFFGPGTRLTVL.

This chain connects TRBV6-5 to TRBJ2-3, with 11 nucleotides matching TRBD2. The CDR3 loop spans 15 amino acids. CDR1 is MNHEY and CDR2 is SVGAGI in the germline V gene. V dropped 10 bases and J dropped 2; count of bases not matched to a gene: 8. In nucleotides, the CDR3 is TGTGCCACCCAGGGGACTAGCGGACCCACAGATACGCAGTATTTT. Translated, it gives CATQGTSGPTDTQYF.

The V gene is TRBV6-4, the J gene TRBJ2-7; D is uncertain. Looked up from germline, CDR1 is MRHNA and CDR2 is SNTAGT. The ends were cut back, 9 bases at V and 3 bases at J, with 15 bases in the middle. The CDR3 runs to 13 residues. The CDR3 bases are TGTGCCAGACTTATCGGGCAGTACTACGAGCAGTACTTC. Its translation is CARLIGQYYEQYF.